A selection of T cell receptor beta chains follows, all from one sample in a study of blood T cell repertoires in COVID-19. Measured with immunoSEQ multiplex PCR; TCRdb has only the in-frame clones, and not every one. Altogether nearly 250,000 clones are present, approximately 80% being singletons, with the ten largest covering around 1.9%. The sample was peripheral blood. These receptors originate from a woman older than 75 with acute or convalescent COVID-19. Each CDR3 is given with its conserved first and last residue. The D gene is left open where the match is weak. Size values are once, few and many counts, or a class for expanded clones, and some rows have none.

d_call	j_call	clone_size	cdr3_length	v_call	cdr3_aa	cdr3_nt
-	TRBJ2-7	-	13	TRBV28	CASSTTSSYEQYF	TGTGCCAGCAGCACCACAAGTTCCTACGAGCAGTACTTC
-	TRBJ2-3	-	14	TRBV30	CAWRESGNTDTQYF	TGTGCCTGGAGGGAAAGCGGCAACACAGATACGCAGTATTTT
TRBD1	TRBJ1-5	-	18	TRBV7-6	CASSLLRQGAGRGQPQHF	TGTGCCAGCAGCTTACTTCGACAGGGGGCTGGGAGAGGTCAGCCCCAGCATTTT
-	TRBJ2-3	-	16	TRBV19	CASSIRSAGFTDTQYF	TGTGCCAGTAGTATACGAAGCGCGGGGTTCACAGATACGCAGTATTTT
TRBD1	TRBJ1-1	-	17	TRBV9	CASSVGGPDRANTEAFF	TGTGCCAGCAGCGTAGGGGGCCCGGACAGGGCGAACACTGAAGCTTTCTTT
TRBD1	TRBJ1-2	once	15	TRBV5-1	CASSSPGQLNYGYTF	TGCGCCAGCAGCTCCCCGGGACAGCTTAACTATGGCTACACCTTC
TRBD1	TRBJ1-1	-	14	TRBV20-1	CSASAGGDDSSAFF	TGCAGTGCTAGTGCAGGGGGCGACGATTCATCAGCTTTCTTT
-	TRBJ2-7	-	18	TRBV3-1/TRBV3-2	CASSQEPKQGTSSYEQYF	TGTGCCAGCAGCCAAGAACCCAAACAGGGCACTAGCTCCTACGAGCAGTACTTC
TRBD1	TRBJ1-2	-	15	TRBV6-5	CASSSPGQGVYGYTF	TGTGCCAGCAGTTCTCCGGGACAGGGAGTCTATGGCTACACCTTC
TRBD1	TRBJ1-5	-	15	TRBV2	CASSFDRGQNQPQHF	TGTGCCAGCAGTTTCGACAGGGGGCAAAATCAGCCCCAGCATTTT
TRBD1	TRBJ2-5	-	15	TRBV7-8	CASSPPGQARETQYF	TGTGCCAGCAGCCCCCCGGGACAGGCTCGAGAGACCCAGTACTTC
TRBD2	TRBJ2-5	once	17	TRBV2	CASSVNGGLAIQETQYF	TGTGCCAGCAGTGTCAACGGGGGACTAGCGATCCAAGAGACCCAGTACTTC
TRBD1	TRBJ2-3	-	16	TRBV7-8	CASRDRGFPSTDTQYF	TGTGCCAGTAGGGACAGGGGGTTCCCTAGCACAGATACGCAGTATTTT
TRBD1	TRBJ2-2	-	15	TRBV18	CASSLSTGATGELFF	TGTGCCAGCTCACTGTCCACAGGGGCCACCGGGGAGCTGTTTTTT
TRBD1	TRBJ1-2	-	14	TRBV7-2	CASSYRDRVGGYTF	TGTGCCAGCAGCTACCGGGACAGGGTCGGTGGCTACACCTTC
TRBD2	TRBJ2-1	-	18	TRBV4-1	CASSQDSGFSGGYNEQFF	TGCGCCAGCAGCCAAGACTCCGGTTTTAGCGGGGGTTACAATGAGCAGTTCTTC
-	TRBJ1-2	-	13	TRBV29-1	CSVVNSPNYGYTF	TGCAGCGTTGTTAACAGTCCTAACTATGGCTACACCTTC
-	TRBJ1-2	few	13	TRBV5-6	CASSGQISSGYTF	TGTGCCAGCAGCGGCCAAATTTCTAGTGGCTACACCTTC
TRBD2	TRBJ2-7	-	15	TRBV7-2	CASSAGLAGVNEQYF	TGTGCCAGCAGCGCGGGACTAGCGGGAGTTAACGAGCAGTACTTC
-	TRBJ1-1	once	15	TRBV4-3	CASSPAGGLDRGAFF	TGCGCCAGCAGCCCCGCCGGAGGGTTAGACAGAGGGGCTTTCTTT
-	TRBJ1-2	-	12	TRBV7-9	CASSSPNYGYTF	TGTGCCAGCAGCTCCCCAAACTATGGCTACACCTTC
-	TRBJ2-5	-	13	TRBV24-1	CATRTAEQETQYF	TGTGCCACCCGGACAGCCGAGCAAGAGACCCAGTACTTC
TRBD2	TRBJ2-1	once	16	TRBV7-3	CASSLKRGSSYNEQFF	TGTGCCAGCAGCTTAAAGCGGGGGAGCTCCTACAATGAGCAGTTCTTC
TRBD2	TRBJ2-5	-	17	TRBV7-2	CASSSRRLAGGYETQYF	TGTGCCAGCAGTTCCCGGAGGCTAGCGGGAGGATATGAGACCCAGTACTTC
TRBD1	TRBJ1-1	-	14	TRBV6-5	CASSPGQGETEAFF	TGTGCCAGCAGTCCGGGACAGGGGGAGACTGAAGCTTTCTTT
-	TRBJ2-7	few	12	TRBV11-2	CASSNTFYEQYF	TGTGCCAGCAGCAACACCTTCTACGAGCAGTACTTC
TRBD2	TRBJ2-1	-	16	TRBV5-1	CASSLGSGLASDEQFF	TGCGCCAGCAGCTTGGGGTCGGGACTAGCGAGTGATGAGCAGTTCTTC
TRBD1	TRBJ1-1	-	14	TRBV10-3	CAIGAGTGGTEAFF	TGTGCCATCGGGGCCGGGACAGGGGGCACTGAAGCTTTCTTT
-	TRBJ2-2	few	15	TRBV19	CASSIGGRNTGELFF	TGTGCCAGTAGTATTGGGGGCCGTAACACCGGGGAGCTGTTTTTT
-	TRBJ1-5	-	13	TRBV2	CASRPGDYQPQHF	TGTGCCAGCAGACCGGGGGACTATCAGCCCCAGCATTTT
-	TRBJ2-7	-	15	TRBV3-1/TRBV3-2	CASSQSPEESYEQYF	TGTGCCAGCAGCCAAAGTCCGGAGGAGAGCTACGAGCAGTACTTC